The source of this T cell receptor beta chain is a study of cytomegalovirus exposure and HLA in healthy donors. General observations from the study: There were some V segments, including TRBV6-2 and TRBV6-3, excluded as indistinguishable. Most TCR sequences proved rare, with some public TCRs found in many donors. Investigators reported 164 TCR beta chains as tied to cytomegalovirus.

On this clone itself: Its specificity is unknown.

The CDR3 is 20 residues long. CDR1 is LGHNA and CDR2 is YSLEER in the germline V gene. J was trimmed by 1 base and V by 0 bases; bases with no gene match: 14. The PCR employed 60 Vbeta primers together with 13 Jbeta primers. Using immunoSEQ multiplex PCR, the repertoire was profiled, and TCRdb retains in-frame clones only, with some absent. The data contain approximately 210,000 clones, approximately 80% of them singletons. The sequencing input was PBMCs. The V and J genes are TRBV4-3 and TRBJ1-3, with 8 bases fitting TRBD1. The TCR was taken from a woman aged 45-59 years in good health and CMV-seropositive. The CDR3 sequence is CASSQDPIRGQATSGNTIYF. In nucleotides, the CDR3 is TGCGCCAGCAGCCAAGACCCGATACGGGGACAGGCGACTTCTGGAAACACCATATATTTT.